This T cell receptor (beta chain) is drawn from a study of early T cells in non-severe SARS-CoV-2 infection. Individual cDNA molecules were tagged with unique molecular identifiers. One entry per CDR3 protein results from TCRdb running MiXCR on the 5' RACE reads. The table lists roughly 28,000 distinct CDR3 sequences, around 5.2% of them singletons. This clonotype was counted ten times or more. The CDR3 covers 15 residues. Losses at the gene ends were 1 base for V and 10 bases for J; bases not matched to a gene: 5. The V gene's germline CDR1 is LNHDA and CDR2 SQIVND (reference sequence). This receptor was taken from an adult who was a healthcare worker with PCR-confirmed SARS-CoV-2 infection or an uninfected control (not recorded which). The sequenced sample was whole blood. This chain connects TRBV19 to TRBJ2-1; 12 bases agree with TRBD2. The CDR3 protein is CASSIGGLAGLEQFF. CDR3 sequence (DNA): TGTGCCAGTAGTATAGGAGGACTAGCGGGACTGGAGCAGTTCTTC.